The 15 T cell receptor beta chains reported below all come from one sample, sequenced in a study of cytotoxic CD8 clonotypes in ibrutinib-treated CLL. Method: immunoSEQ multiplex PCR; TCRdb's copy keeps in-frame clones and lacks some. The sample includes some 150,000 clones, roughly 80% of them seen just once. The sample in question was PBMCs, obtained after 12 months of ibrutinib treatment. These TCRs come from a human donor with chronic lymphocytic leukemia.

This clone was counted a few times. J is TRBJ2-7 and V is TRBV6-5; D is perhaps TRBD2 (5 bases). This CDR3 has 13 amino acids. CDR1 MNHEY and CDR2 SVGAGI come from the germline V gene. Trimming shortened V by 4 bases and J by 1 base, and 8 bases separated the two germline ends. In nucleotides, the CDR3 is TGTGCCAGCAGTTCCGGGATTTCCTACGAGCAGTACTTC. It codes for CASSSGISYEQYF.

The table lists this clone with a count of one. The rearrangement uses TRBV11-2 and TRBJ1-2; D is ambiguous. This CDR3 has 14 residues. The V gene lost 5 bases and the J gene lost 0 bases, with 10 bases spanning the gap. Per the germline V gene, CDR1 is SGHAT and CDR2 is FQNNGV. CDR3 sequence reads: CASSILPANYGYTF. The CDR3 nucleotides are TGTGCCAGCAGCATTCTTCCGGCTAACTATGGCTACACCTTC.

V and J are TRBV28 and TRBJ2-1, with TRBD1 matching over 10 bases. The CDR3 covers 16 residues. V was pared by 6 bases and J by 2 bases, with 7 bases of the junction left unmatched. CDR1 is MDHEN, CDR2 SYDVKM, per germline. In DNA form, the CDR3 reads TGTGCCAGCAGACGACAGGGGGCTGGAACCTACAATGAGCAGTTCTTC. Residues: CASRRQGAGTYNEQFF.

The chain is built from TRBV6-5 and TRBJ2-7; D unclear. The CDR3 loop spans 13 amino acids. The ends were cut back, 2 bases at V and 1 base at J, with 6 bases in the middle. Germline values: CDR1 MNHEY, CDR2 SVGAGI. This CDR3 reads CASSYERSYEQYF. The CDR3, as DNA: TGTGCCAGCAGTTACGAGCGATCCTACGAGCAGTACTTC.

This clone was counted a few times. The chain has TRBV28 and TRBJ1-3, with D perhaps matching TRBD1 (6 bases). The V end was cut by 10 bases, the J end by 2 bases, with 9 bases between. The CDR3 contains 12 residues. Germline V lookup: CDR1 MDHEN, CDR2 SYDVKM. This CDR3 reads CAIRGAGNTIYF. DNA of the CDR3: TGTGCCATCAGGGGTGCTGGAAACACCATATATTTT.

The chain is built from TRBV4-3 and TRBJ1-1; no reliable D call. This CDR3 contains 14 residues. V was clipped by 3 bases and J by 0 bases, with 8 bases between them. CDR1 is LGHNA and CDR2 is YSLEER in the germline V gene. CDR3 region: CASSHATLNTEAFF. In DNA, the CDR3 is TGCGCCAGCAGCCACGCCACCCTGAACACTGAAGCTTTCTTT.

This clone was seen a handful of times. The chain carries TRBV5-6 and TRBJ1-5; no clear D gene. V lost 4 bases to trimming and J lost 7 bases, with 12 bases between them. The germline V gene has CDR1 SGHDT and CDR2 YYEEEE. The CDR3 loop spans 13 amino acids. The CDR3 coding sequence is TGTGCCAGCAGCACACGACCCGACCAGCCCCAGCATTTT. As protein: CASSTRPDQPQHF.

This chain connects TRBV19 to TRBJ2-7; 10 bases are shared with TRBD2. Germline V gives CDR1 LNHDA, CDR2 SQIVND (reference sequence). CDR3 size: 14 residues. The ends lost 3 bases at V and 6 bases at J; junction bases unmatched: 5. The CDR3 region has the DNA TGTGCCAGTAGTATGGTTAGCGGGAGGTTCGAGCAGTACTTC. Its translation: CASSMVSGRFEQYF. Drawing the rest from reference TRBV19 and TRBJ2-7, the complete variable domain is DGGITQSPKYLFRKEGQNVTLSCEQNLNHDAMYWYRQDPGQGLRLIYYSQIVNDFQKGDIAEGYSVSREKKESFPLTVTSAQKNPTAFYLCASSMVSGRFEQYFGPGTRLTVT.

The chain has TRBV30 and TRBJ1-2; no reliable D call. Per germline, CDR1 GTSNPN and CDR2 SVGIG (reference sequence). The V end was cut by 0 bases, the J end by 2 bases, with 13 bases between. This CDR3 is built from 15 residues. CDR3 DNA: TGTGCCTGGAGTGTCAACCCGGGTGTAAACTATGGCTACACCTTC. Translation: CAWSVNPGVNYGYTF.

This chain links TRBV19 with TRBJ1-1; weak D call: TRBD1 (5 bases). CDR3 length equals 15 residues. The V gene's germline CDR1 is LNHDA and CDR2 SQIVND (reference sequence). V shed 4 bases and J shed 4 bases, with 16 bases lying between them. CDR3 sequence reads: CASSTRGGASTEAFF. The CDR3, as DNA: TGTGCCAGTAGTACCCGGGGGGGTGCAAGCACTGAAGCTTTCTTT. Looking up the rest from reference TRBV19 and TRBJ1-1 gives the full variable domain: DGGITQSPKYLFRKEGQNVTLSCEQNLNHDAMYWYRQDPGQGLRLIYYSQIVNDFQKGDIAEGYSVSREKKESFPLTVTSAQKNPTAFYLCASSTRGGASTEAFFGQGTRLTVV.

The chain links TRBV10-3 to TRBJ2-7; TRBD1 matches at 10 bases. The CDR3 sequence is 15 residues long. V lost 3 bases and J lost 6; bases outside the gene matches: 8. The germline gives CDR1 ENHRY, CDR2 SYGVKD. The DNA for the CDR3 is TGTGCCATCAGTGACCGACAGGGGGCGCCTCGCGAGCAGTACTTC. It yields the protein CAISDRQGAPREQYF.

The V gene is TRBV6-5, the J gene TRBJ1-5; 7 bases are shared with TRBD1. With V trimmed by 6 bases and J by 5 bases, 7 bases remained unmatched. The V gene's germline CDR1 is MNHEY and CDR2 SVGAGI. This CDR3 region has 14 residues. CDR3 DNA sequence: TGTGCCAGCAGCCGAGAGGGGGCTCATCAGCCCCAGCATTTT. Protein product: CASSREGAHQPQHF.

This rearrangement joins TRBV5-1 to TRBJ1-1; D gene unclear. The CDR3 is 14 residues long. V was trimmed by 0 bases and J by 4 bases, leaving 10 bases between them. The germline gives CDR1 SGHRS, CDR2 YFSETQ. CDR3 in DNA: TGCGCCAGCAGCTTGGAGGGCGGGCGCACTGAAGCTTTCTTT. Translation gives CASSLEGGRTEAFF.

The chain employs TRBV28 and TRBJ1-2; D is possibly TRBD1 (6 bases). The CDR3 contains 15 residues. Trimming removed 4 bases at V and 4 bases at J, with 16 bases between. From germline, CDR1 is MDHEN and CDR2 SYDVKM. CDR3 sequence (DNA): TGTGCCAGCAGTTCGAACACAGGGAATCCCTATGGCTACACCTTC. It yields the protein CASSSNTGNPYGYTF.

The chain is built from TRBV5-6 and TRBJ1-2; the D is unclear. The V gene lost 0 bases and the J gene lost 7 bases, with 10 bases spanning the gap. The CDR3 is 13 amino acids. Germline V gene lookup returns CDR1 SGHDT and CDR2 YYEEEE. The CDR3 DNA is TGTGCCAGCAGCTTGGGGACGTCGCTTGGCTACACCTTC. It translates to CASSLGTSLGYTF.